Detailed here is one T cell receptor (beta chain). Its specificity is not known. The data belong to a study of cytomegalovirus exposure and HLA in healthy donors. Findings of the study overall: Within an earlier analysis, most TCR beta V segments proved productive either about 90% or about 30% of the time. TCR beta sequences reportedly predicted most subjects' HLA-A and HLA-B alleles accurately. A list of approximately 160 TCR beta chains associated with cytomegalovirus was given.

The PCR made use of 60 Vbeta and 13 Jbeta primers. Sequenced by immunoSEQ multiplex PCR; TCRdb stores in-frame clones only, minus some. The sample has around 90,000 clones, around 85% seen once. Unrecorded immune exposure was likely among donors, who were nominally healthy when sampled. The V segment lost 3 bases and the J segment 7 bases; nucleotides outside the gene matches: 8. Germline CDR1 is SGHRS and CDR2 is YFSETQ. The CDR3 contains 15 residues. Input material: PBMCs. This rearrangement joins TRBV5-1 to TRBJ2-4; the match to TRBD1 covers 9 bases. The receptor comes from a man in his forties in good health and CMV-seropositive. The CDR3 here is CASSSTGGALNIQYF. The CDR3 region has the DNA TGCGCCAGCAGCTCCACAGGGGGCGCGTTGAACATTCAGTACTTC.